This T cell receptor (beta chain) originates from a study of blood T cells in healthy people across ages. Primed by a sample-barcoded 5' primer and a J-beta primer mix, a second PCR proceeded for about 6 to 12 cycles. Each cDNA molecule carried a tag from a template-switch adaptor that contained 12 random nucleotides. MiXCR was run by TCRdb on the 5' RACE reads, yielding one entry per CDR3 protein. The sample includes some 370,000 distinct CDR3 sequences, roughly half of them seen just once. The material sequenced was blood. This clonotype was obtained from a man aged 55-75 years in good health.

The CDR3 DNA sequence: TGCAGTGCTGTAGCGGGAGGGGGTTCAGATACGCAGTATTTT. Its translation is CSAVAGGGSDTQYF. The rearrangement links TRBV20-1 to TRBJ2-3, with 11 bases lining up with TRBD2. V lost 5 bases, J lost 4 bases, and 5 bases stayed unmatched. Germline V gives CDR1 DFQATT, CDR2 SNEGSKA (reference sequence). There are 14 residues in the CDR3.